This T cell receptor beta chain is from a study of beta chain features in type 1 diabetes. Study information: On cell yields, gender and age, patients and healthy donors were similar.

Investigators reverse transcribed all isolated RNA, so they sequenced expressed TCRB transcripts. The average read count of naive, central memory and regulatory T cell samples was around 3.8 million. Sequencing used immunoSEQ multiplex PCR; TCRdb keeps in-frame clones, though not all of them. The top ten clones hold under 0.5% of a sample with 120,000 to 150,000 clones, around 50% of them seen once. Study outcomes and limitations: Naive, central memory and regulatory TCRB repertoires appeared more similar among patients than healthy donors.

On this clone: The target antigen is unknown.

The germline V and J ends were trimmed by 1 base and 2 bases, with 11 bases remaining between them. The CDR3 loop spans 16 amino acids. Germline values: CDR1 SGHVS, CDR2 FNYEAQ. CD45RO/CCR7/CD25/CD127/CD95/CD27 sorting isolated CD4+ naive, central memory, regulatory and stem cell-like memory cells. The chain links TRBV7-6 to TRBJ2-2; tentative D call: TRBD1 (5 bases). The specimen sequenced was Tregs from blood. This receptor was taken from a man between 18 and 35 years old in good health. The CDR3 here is CASSLVAGQNTGELFF. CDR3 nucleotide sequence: TGTGCCAGCAGCTTAGTCGCAGGGCAAAACACCGGGGAGCTGTTTTTT.